This entry concerns a single TCR beta chain. Its antigen remains unidentified. Relative to the germline gene, one junction end is altered; a read error may explain this. This entry belongs to a study of cytomegalovirus exposure and HLA in healthy donors. General study findings and limits: Sequencing had likely introduced a cluster of highly shared sequence variants as an artifact.

Germline values: CDR1 DFQATT, CDR2 SNEGSKA (reference sequence). This CDR3 has 11 residues. Researchers ran the PCR with 60 Vbeta and 13 Jbeta primers. Sequenced by immunoSEQ multiplex PCR; TCRdb stores in-frame clones only, minus some. Seen here are 150,000 to 200,000 clones, 84% observed once, and the top ten hold roughly 5%. Sequences were obtained from PBMCs. The TCR comes from a young man in good health and CMV-seronegative. This chain links TRBV20-1 with TRBJ2-1; D gene uncertain. CDR3 sequence: CSARDARSPIF. The CDR3, as DNA: TGCAGTGCTAGAGATGCTAGATCCCCAATCTTC.